The entry below gives a single TCR beta chain sequence along with its context. What it recognizes is unknown. The data are from a study of vaccination and CD4 T cells after COVID-19. About the study: The authors exposed cells to overlapping spike peptides derived from SARS-CoV-2, HCoV-NL63, HCoV-OC43 and HCoV-229E.

Specified treatment: 10-day PBMC culture with coronavirus spike peptide pools or control peptides (ViraFEST assay). The Oncomine TCR Beta short-read assay sequenced DNA from cultured CD4+ T cells. TCRdb independently ran MiXCR on the PCR reads; one entry per CDR3 protein. This sample has about 10,000 distinct CDR3 sequences, with about 49% found just once. The V end lost 0 bases, the J end lost 10 bases, and 7 bases lay between the germline ends. This CDR3 spans 12 amino acids. Germline lookup yields CDR1 SGHAT and CDR2 FQDESV (reference sequence). The chain combines TRBV11-1 with TRBJ2-1; unclear D gene. This clonotype originated in a human donor who had recovered from COVID-19. Sequenced material: CD4+ T cells from blood, cultured in vitro. The CDR3 DNA reads as TGTGCCAGCAGCTTAGCGGGTGGAGAGCAGTTCTTC. Protein sequence: CASSLAGGEQFF.